This T cell receptor (beta chain) was profiled in a study of cytomegalovirus exposure and HLA in healthy donors. Study at large: Earlier work reported 110 million or so unique TCR beta sequences from some 180 million T cells. Broader study findings: The number of N-insertions in an Asian-associated ancestry cluster was reportedly below the 666-donor mean in a later analysis. The listing of some 170 TCR beta chains classed them as cytomegalovirus-associated.

PCR employed 60 Vbeta and 13 Jbeta primers. Profiling relied on immunoSEQ multiplex PCR, and the TCRdb table lists in-frame clones only, not all of them. Of approximately 170,000 clones listed, around 72% were seen once; the top ten hold under 9%. A remark on this clone: Antigen unknown.

The CDR3 spans 16 residues. CDR1 SGHAT and CDR2 FQNNGV come from the germline V gene. V lost 5 bases to trimming and J lost 6 bases, with 19 bases between them. The sample taken for sequencing was PBMCs. The rearrangement links TRBV11-2 to TRBJ2-2; D possibly corresponds to TRBD2 (6 bases). The source of this sequence is a woman in her 40s in good health and CMV-seropositive. The CDR3 here is CASSLHRDLRAGELFF. As DNA, the CDR3 is TGTGCCAGCAGCCTTCACCGGGACTTGAGGGCCGGGGAGCTGTTTTTT.